One TCR beta chain is described in this entry. What it recognizes is unknown. V lost 3 bases, J lost 5 bases, and 27 bases stayed unmatched. In germline, CDR1 is DFQATT, CDR2 SNEGSKA (reference sequence). This CDR3 has 20 amino acids. Time point denoted: newly diagnosed GD, antithyroid drugs for less than 3 months. Isolated PBMC RNA provided the starting material for the TCR library. Investigators prepared the TCR beta libraries by applying iRepertoire HTBI primers and Arm-PCR of CDR3 regions. How the authors handled the data: Some 60 TRBV and roughly 15 TRBJ segments were identified across samples. TCRdb called the multiplex PCR reads again in MiXCR, with one record for every CDR3 protein. TCRdb assigned the V and J calls; the authors' analysis was not used. This table holds approximately 460,000 distinct CDR3 sequences, around 15% found once. The data derive from a study of regulatory T cells in long-lasting Graves disease. Findings and limits, study-wide: Possibly, too few samples lowered accuracy. Patients with persistent disease shared 2,741 public clonotypes, outpacing the roughly 870 shared by new patients.

The data also belong to a second study, concerning T cells in Graves' hyperthyroidism and ophthalmopathy.

Specimen: peripheral blood mononuclear cells (PBMCs), collected at new diagnosis, from a patient treated with antithyroid drugs. This TCR came from a woman aged 25 to 39 with Graves disease. The chain employs TRBV20-1 and TRBJ2-7; 8 bases agree with TRBD1. CDR3: CSASSPETAGTGQFWDEQYF. For the CDR3, the DNA is TGCAGTGCTAGTAGCCCCGAGACTGCCGGGACAGGCCAATTTTGGGACGAGCAGTACTTC.